This TCR beta chain was recovered during a study of breast tumors, draining lymph nodes, adjacent tissues. Study-level findings and limits: Data only fit, rather than demonstrated, lymph node origin of most tumor T cells. Most tumor T cells seemingly derive from lymph node, then expand in tumor. Tumor TCR diversity was below lymph nodes but above nontumor tissue. Luminal-like breast cancer showed significantly greater tumor-nontumor repertoire similarity than basal-like breast cancer did.

Germline-derived CDR1 and CDR2 are LNHDA and SQIVND (reference sequence). The V end was cut by 6 bases, the J end by 1 base, with 6 bases between. This CDR3 region has 13 residues. Many counts were recorded for this clonotype. What it binds is unknown. MiXCR was run by TCRdb on the multiplex PCR reads, yielding one entry per CDR3 protein. The sample contains 70,000 or so distinct CDR3 sequences, roughly two fifths of which appear only once. The TCR sequence derives from a female donor with breast cancer. Some clones in this sample may be carry-over from other donors' samples. The sample was breast tumor tissue. J is TRBJ2-2 and V is TRBV19; no firm D call. The CDR3 nucleotides read TGTGCCAGTAGGAGAGGGAACACCGGGGAGCTGTTTTTT. The encoded protein is CASRRGNTGELFF. Complete variable domain (other parts from reference TRBV19 and TRBJ2-2): DGGITQSPKYLFRKEGQNVTLSCEQNLNHDAMYWYRQDPGQGLRLIYYSQIVNDFQKGDIAEGYSVSREKKESFPLTVTSAQKNPTAFYLCASRRGNTGELFFGEGSRLTVL.